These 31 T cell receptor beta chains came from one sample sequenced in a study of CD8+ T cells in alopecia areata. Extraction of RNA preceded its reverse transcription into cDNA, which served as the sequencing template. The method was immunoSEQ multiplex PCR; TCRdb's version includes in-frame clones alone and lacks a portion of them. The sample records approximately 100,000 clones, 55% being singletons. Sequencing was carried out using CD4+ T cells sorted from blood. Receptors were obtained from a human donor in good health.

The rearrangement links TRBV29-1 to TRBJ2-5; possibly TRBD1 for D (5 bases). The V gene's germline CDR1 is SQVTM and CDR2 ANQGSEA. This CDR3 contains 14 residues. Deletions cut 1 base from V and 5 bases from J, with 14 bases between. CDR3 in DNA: TGCAGCGTTGAAGCAGGGTCCCAAGGGGAGACCCAGTACTTC. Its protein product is CSVEAGSQGETQYF.

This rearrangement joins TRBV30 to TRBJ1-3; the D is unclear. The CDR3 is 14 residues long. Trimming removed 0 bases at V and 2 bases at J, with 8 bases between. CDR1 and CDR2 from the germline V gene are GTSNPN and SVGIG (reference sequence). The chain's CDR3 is CAWSVGKTGNTIYF. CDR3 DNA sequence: TGTGCCTGGAGTGTGGGGAAGACTGGAAACACCATATATTTT.

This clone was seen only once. The CDR3 DNA is TGTGCCAGCAGACAGCAGGGGGGACTTAACTATGGCTACACCTTC. Translated, it gives CASRQQGGLNYGYTF. The chain has TRBV28 and TRBJ1-2; 7 bases are a match to TRBD1. The CDR3 length is 15 residues. Germline CDR1 MDHEN, CDR2 SYDVKM. V shed 6 bases, J shed 1 base, and the junction held 8 bases outside the gene matches.

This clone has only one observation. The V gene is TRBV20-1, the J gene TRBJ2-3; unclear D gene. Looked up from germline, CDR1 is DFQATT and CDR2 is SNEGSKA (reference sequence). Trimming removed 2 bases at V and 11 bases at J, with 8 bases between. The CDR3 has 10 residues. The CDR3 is CSARSWEQYF. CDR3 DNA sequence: TGCAGTGCTAGATCGTGGGAGCAGTATTTT.

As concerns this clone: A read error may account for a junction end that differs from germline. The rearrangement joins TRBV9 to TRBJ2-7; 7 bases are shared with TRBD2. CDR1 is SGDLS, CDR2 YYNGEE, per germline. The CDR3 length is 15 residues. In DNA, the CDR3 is TGTGCCAGCAGCCCCCCTGAGCGGGACTTAGGGACTGAGGGCTTC. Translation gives CASSPPERDLGTEGF.

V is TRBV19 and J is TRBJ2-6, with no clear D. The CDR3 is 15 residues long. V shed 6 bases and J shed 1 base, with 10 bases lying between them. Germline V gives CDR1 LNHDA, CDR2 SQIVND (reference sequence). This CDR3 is CASSTPGSGANVLTF. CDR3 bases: TGTGCCAGTAGCACTCCCGGGTCTGGGGCCAACGTCCTGACTTTC.

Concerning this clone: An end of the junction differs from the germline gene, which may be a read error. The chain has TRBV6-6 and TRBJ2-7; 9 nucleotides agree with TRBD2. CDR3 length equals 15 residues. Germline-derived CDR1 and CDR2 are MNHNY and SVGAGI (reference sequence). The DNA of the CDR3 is TGTGCCATCAGTTCTAGCGGGACATCCCTCTACGAGCAGTACTTC. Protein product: CAISSSGTSLYEQYF.

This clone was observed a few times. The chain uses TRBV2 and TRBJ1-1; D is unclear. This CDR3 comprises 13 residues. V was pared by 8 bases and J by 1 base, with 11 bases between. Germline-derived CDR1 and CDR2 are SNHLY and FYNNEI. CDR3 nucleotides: TGTGCCAGCGTGGAGAGGAGGAACACTGAAGCTTTCTTT. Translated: CASVERRNTEAFF.

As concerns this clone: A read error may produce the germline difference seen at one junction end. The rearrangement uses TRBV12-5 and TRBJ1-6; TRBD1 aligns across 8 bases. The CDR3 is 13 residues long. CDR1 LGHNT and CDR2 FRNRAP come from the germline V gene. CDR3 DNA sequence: TGTGCTAGTGGTTTGGTATCGGGACAGGAGATCACCTTT. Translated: CASGLVSGQEITF.

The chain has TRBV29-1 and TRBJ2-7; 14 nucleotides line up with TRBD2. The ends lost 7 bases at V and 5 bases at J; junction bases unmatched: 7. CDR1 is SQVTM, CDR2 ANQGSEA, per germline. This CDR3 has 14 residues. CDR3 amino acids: CSARLAGGPHEQYF. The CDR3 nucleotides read TGCAGCGCCAGACTAGCGGGGGGGCCTCACGAGCAGTACTTC.

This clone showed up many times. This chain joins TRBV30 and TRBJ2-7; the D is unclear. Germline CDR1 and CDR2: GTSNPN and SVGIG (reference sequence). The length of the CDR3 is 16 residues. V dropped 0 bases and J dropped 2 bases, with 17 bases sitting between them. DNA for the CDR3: TGTGCCTGGAGTGTATTGCGTGGTCGGCGAGCCTACGAGCAGTACTTC. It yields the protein CAWSVLRGRRAYEQYF.

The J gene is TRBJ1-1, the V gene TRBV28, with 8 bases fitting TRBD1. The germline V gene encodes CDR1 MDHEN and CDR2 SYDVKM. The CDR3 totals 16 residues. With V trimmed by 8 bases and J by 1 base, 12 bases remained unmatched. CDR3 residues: CASPPSRGQANTEAFF. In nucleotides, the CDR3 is TGTGCCAGCCCGCCCTCCCGGGGACAGGCGAACACTGAAGCTTTCTTT. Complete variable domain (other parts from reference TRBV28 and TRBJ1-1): DVKVTQSSRYLVKRTGEKVFLECVQDMDHENMFWYRQDPGLGLRLIYFSYDVKMKEKGDIPEGYSVSREKKERFSLILESASTNQTSMYLCASPPSRGQANTEAFFGQGTRLTVV.

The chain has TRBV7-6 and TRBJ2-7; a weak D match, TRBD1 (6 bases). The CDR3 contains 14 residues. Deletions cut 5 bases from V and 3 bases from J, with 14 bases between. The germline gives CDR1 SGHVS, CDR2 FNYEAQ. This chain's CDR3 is CASSPRRGSYEQYF. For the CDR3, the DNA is TGTGCCAGCAGCCCCCGCAGGGGAAGCTACGAGCAGTACTTC.

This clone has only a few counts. CDR3 loop: CASSWGGGASAPLHF. The CDR3 DNA reads TGTGCCAGCAGCTGGGGGGGTGGAGCTTCGGCACCCCTCCACTTT. This chain uses TRBV5-4 with TRBJ1-6; perhaps TRBD1 as D (5 bases). The CDR3 contains 15 residues. The germline gives CDR1 SGHNT, CDR2 YYREEE (reference sequence). The V and J ends lost 3 bases and 11 bases respectively, with 18 bases between them.

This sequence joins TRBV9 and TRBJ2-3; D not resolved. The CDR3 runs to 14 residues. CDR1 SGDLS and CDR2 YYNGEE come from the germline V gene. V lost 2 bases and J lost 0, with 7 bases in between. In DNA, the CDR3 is TGTGCCAGCAGCGTCTCGATGAGCACAGATACGCAGTATTTT. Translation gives CASSVSMSTDTQYF.

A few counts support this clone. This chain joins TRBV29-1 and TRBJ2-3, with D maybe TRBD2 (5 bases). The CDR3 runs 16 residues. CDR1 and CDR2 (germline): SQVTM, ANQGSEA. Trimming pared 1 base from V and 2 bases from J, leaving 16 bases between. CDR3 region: CSVEAYAGSPTDTQYF. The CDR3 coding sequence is TGCAGCGTTGAAGCCTACGCGGGCTCCCCCACAGATACGCAGTATTTT.

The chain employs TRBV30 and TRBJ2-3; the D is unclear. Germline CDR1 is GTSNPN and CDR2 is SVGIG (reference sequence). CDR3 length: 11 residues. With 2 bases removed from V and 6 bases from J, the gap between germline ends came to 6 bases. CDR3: CAWSRMDTQYF. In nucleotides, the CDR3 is TGTGCCTGGAGTCGGATGGATACGCAGTATTTT.

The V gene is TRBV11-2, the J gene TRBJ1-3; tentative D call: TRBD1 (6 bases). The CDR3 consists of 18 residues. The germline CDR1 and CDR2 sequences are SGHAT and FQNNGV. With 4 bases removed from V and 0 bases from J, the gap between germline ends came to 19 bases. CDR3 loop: CASSSLFQGRDSGNTIYF. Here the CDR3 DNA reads TGTGCCAGCAGCTCCCTTTTCCAGGGGCGAGACTCTGGAAACACCATATATTTT.

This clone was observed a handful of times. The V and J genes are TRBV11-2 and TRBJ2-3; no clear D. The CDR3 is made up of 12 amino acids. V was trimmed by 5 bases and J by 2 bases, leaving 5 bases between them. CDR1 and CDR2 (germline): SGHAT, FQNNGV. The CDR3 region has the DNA TGTGCCAGCAGCGACCACACAGATACGCAGTATTTT. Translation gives CASSDHTDTQYF.

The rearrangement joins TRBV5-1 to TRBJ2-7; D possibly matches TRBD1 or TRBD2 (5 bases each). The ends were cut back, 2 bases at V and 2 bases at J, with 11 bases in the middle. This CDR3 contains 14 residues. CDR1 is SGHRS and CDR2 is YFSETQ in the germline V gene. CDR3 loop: CASSFNEGPYEQYF. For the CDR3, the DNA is TGCGCCAGCAGCTTTAATGAGGGGCCCTACGAGCAGTACTTC.

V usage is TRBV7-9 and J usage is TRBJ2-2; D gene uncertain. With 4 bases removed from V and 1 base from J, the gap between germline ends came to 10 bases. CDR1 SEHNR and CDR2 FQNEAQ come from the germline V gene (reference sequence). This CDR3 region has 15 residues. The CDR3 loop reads CASSSRSENTGELFF. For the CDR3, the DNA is TGTGCCAGCAGCTCCAGGTCGGAGAACACCGGGGAGCTGTTTTTT.

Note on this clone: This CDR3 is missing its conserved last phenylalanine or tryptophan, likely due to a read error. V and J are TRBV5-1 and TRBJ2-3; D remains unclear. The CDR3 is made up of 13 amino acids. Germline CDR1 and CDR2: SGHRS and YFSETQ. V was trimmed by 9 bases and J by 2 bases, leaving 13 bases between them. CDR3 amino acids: CANTTPLTDTQYL. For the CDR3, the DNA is TGCGCCAACACCACGCCTCTCACAGATACGCAGTATCTT.

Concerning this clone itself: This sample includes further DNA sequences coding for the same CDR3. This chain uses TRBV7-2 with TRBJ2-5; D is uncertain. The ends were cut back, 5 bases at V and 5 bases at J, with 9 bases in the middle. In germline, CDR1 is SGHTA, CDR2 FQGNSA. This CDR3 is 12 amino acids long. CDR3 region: CASSPLGETQYF. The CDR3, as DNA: TGTGCCAGCAGCCCGTTGGGGGAGACCCAGTACTTC.

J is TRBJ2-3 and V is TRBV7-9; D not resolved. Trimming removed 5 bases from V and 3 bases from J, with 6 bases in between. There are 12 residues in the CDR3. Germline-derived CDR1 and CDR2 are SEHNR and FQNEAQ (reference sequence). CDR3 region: CASSQVTDTQYF. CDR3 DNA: TGTGCCAGCAGCCAGGTTACAGATACGCAGTATTTT.

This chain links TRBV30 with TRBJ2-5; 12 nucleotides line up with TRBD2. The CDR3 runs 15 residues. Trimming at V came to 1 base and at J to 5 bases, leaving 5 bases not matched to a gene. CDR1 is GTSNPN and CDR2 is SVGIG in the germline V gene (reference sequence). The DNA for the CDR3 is TGTGCCTGGAGTGGCACTAGCGGGGGGCGGGAGACCCAGTACTTC. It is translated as CAWSGTSGGRETQYF.

The CDR3 DNA reads TGTGCCTGGGCTCAGGGGGCTAGCTCTCAGCCCCAGCATTTT. Protein: CAWAQGASSQPQHF. The J gene is TRBJ1-5, the V gene TRBV30; 8 bases align to TRBD1. The CDR3 has 14 residues. J lost 6 bases, V lost 5 bases, and 9 bases had no gene match. CDR1 is GTSNPN, CDR2 SVGIG, per germline (reference sequence). Filled out from reference TRBV30 and TRBJ1-5, the complete variable domain reads SQTIHQWPATLVQPVGSPLSLECTVEGTSNPNLYWYRQAAGRGLQLLFYSVGIGQISSEVPQNLSASRPQDRQFILSSKKLLLSDSGFYLCAWAQGASSQPQHFGDGTRLSIL.

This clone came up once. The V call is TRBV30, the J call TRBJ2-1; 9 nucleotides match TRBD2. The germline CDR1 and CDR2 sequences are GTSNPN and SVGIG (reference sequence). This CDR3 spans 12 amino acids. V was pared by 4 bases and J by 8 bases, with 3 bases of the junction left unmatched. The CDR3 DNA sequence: TGTGCCTGGACCAGGACTAGCGATGAGCAGTTCTTC. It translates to CAWTRTSDEQFF.

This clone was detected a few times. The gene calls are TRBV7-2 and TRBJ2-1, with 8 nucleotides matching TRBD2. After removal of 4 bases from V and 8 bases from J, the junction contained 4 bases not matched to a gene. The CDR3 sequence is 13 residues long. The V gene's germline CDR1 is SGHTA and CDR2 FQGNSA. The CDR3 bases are TGTGCCAGCAGCTCCCGGCGGGGGGATGAGCAGTTCTTC. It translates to CASSSRRGDEQFF.

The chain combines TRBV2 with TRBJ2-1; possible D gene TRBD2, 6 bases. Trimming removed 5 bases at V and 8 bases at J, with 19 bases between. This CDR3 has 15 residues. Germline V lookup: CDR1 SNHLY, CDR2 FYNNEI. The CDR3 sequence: CASSFDLRGFDEQFF. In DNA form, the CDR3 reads TGTGCCAGCAGTTTTGACTTACGGGGGTTCGATGAGCAGTTCTTC. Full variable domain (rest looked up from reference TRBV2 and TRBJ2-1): EPEVTQTPSHQVTQMGQEVILRCVPISNHLYFYWYRQILGQKVEFLVSFYNNEISEKSEIFDDQFSVERPDGSNFTLKIRSTKLEDSAMYFCASSFDLRGFDEQFFGPGTRLTVL.

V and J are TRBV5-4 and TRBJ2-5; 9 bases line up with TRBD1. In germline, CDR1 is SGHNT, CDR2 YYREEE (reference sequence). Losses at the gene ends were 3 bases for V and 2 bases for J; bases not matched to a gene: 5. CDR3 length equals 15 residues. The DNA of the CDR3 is TGTGCCAGCAGCTCAAGGGACAGGGCGCAAGAGACCCAGTACTTC. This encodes CASSSRDRAQETQYF.

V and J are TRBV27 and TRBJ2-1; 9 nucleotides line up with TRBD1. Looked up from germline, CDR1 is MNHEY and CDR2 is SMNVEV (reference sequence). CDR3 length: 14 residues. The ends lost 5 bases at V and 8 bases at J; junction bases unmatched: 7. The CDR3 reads CASSPGQGSHEQFF. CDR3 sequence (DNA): TGTGCCAGCAGTCCCGGACAGGGGTCGCATGAGCAGTTCTTC.